The entry below gives a single TCR beta chain sequence along with its context. Its antigen target is currently unknown. At one boundary the junction diverges from the germline segment, which might be a read error. These data come from a study of T cell repertoires in cytomegalovirus infection (dated by TCRdb to the late 2010s). A note on the overall study: Recently identified HLA-C-restricted CMV epitopes, whose presentation resists viral immunomodulation, were targeted by peptide stimulations together with well-studied HLA-B-restricted epitopes. Donor HLA type was relevant to the analysis, because carriage of CMV infection together with the matching HLA type was indicated by public TCR beta signatures. The research as a whole found: The ex vivo response was dominated by HLA-C-restricted CMV-specific TCR beta clonotypes, which also provided the single most frequent clonotype in two of eight donors. In both this cohort and an independent cohort of under 450 donors, the cumulative frequency of public TCR beta family members distinguished carriers of CMV infection plus the relevant HLA type.

The listed sequencing device is Illumina HiSeq 1500. TCRdb reworked the public reads: Q25 trimming with fastp, MiXCR clone assembly, productive beta chains retained. Rows merge per CDR3 protein into single entries with the most common DNA and genes. The sample data list approximately 910,000 distinct CDR3 sequences, and roughly 30% of these were observed just once. Of the sample, about 14% falls within the top ten clones. The CDR3 measures 18 amino acids from cysteine to phenylalanine. Only the CDR3 DNA is retained, 54 bases long and in frame from the first base. According to the germline V gene, CDR1 reads SGDLS and CDR2 reads YYNGEE. Interpreted using the paper, the treatment or condition label stands for: in vitro stimulation with specific CMV peptide epitopes to enrich CMV-specific T cells.

The chain joins TRBV9 to TRBJ2-2, with 16 junctional bases fitting TRBD2. This sequence originates from a human donor in good health (CMV status not recorded). Some clones in this sample may be carry-over from other donors' samples. Sample: cultured CD8+ T cells from PBMCs, taken from culture after CMV antigen stimulation. CDR3 sequence: CSSSVGTSGGGVAGELFF. The DNA sequence reads TGTTCCAGCAGCGTTGGGACTAGCGGGGGGGGTGTCGCCGGGGAGCTGTTTTTT.